This TCR beta chain was sequenced during a study of control samples from healthy donors and cancer patients. The CDR3 sequence is 11 residues long. V dropped 5 bases and J dropped 7 bases, with 6 bases sitting between them. CDR1 KGHSH and CDR2 LQKENI come from the germline V gene. Profiled with immunoSEQ multiplex PCR; TCRdb holds only in-frame clones, not every one. The sample records 160,000 or so clones, roughly 95% being singletons. V is TRBV18 and J is TRBJ2-1; no clear D gene. Sample: blood. The sequence came from a woman aged 25 to 39 in good health. The CDR3 sequence: CASSADNEQFF. The DNA for the CDR3 is TGTGCCAGCTCAGCGGATAATGAGCAGTTCTTC.